One T cell receptor (beta chain) is described in this entry. The source of the sample is a study of blood T cell repertoires in COVID-19. On the study more broadly: Acute and convalescent COVID-19 samples came from the United States, Italy and Spain. The analysed material was cDNA or gDNA that came from T cells, B-cell-depleted T cells, or PBMCs.

Losses at the gene ends were 1 base for V and 5 bases for J; bases not matched to a gene: 3. CDR1 and CDR2 (germline): SGHVS, FNYEAQ. The CDR3 has 14 amino acids. Original processing methods: Reference gene primer amplification gave estimated nucleated cell counts. TCRdb's table, derived via immunoSEQ multiplex PCR, lists solely in-frame clones and lacks some. V and J calls plus clone size are reproduced from that table; the DNA served to infer D and trimming. The repertoire holds around 19,000 clones, with about 86% as singletons. The V and J genes are TRBV7-6 and TRBJ2-7; 9 bases line up with TRBD1. Sequencing input: peripheral blood. This TCR came from a human donor in a cohort sampled during active COVID-19. The DNA of the CDR3 is TGTGCCAGCAGCTTAGGGACAGGGGCCAACGAGCAGTACTTC. This encodes CASSLGTGANEQYF.